Below, one TCR beta chain is given with its context. Its matching antigen is unknown. These data come from a study of T-cell memory formation after mild COVID-19. Broader study findings: In pre-infection memory, a portion of responding clones appeared, which suggested that cross-reactive memory joined.

TCRdb used MiXCR to reprocess the 5' RACE reads, holding one entry per CDR3 protein. The data show around 530,000 distinct CDR3 sequences, about a fifth seen once. Deletions cut 6 bases from V and 6 bases from J, with 23 bases between. CDR3 length: 16 residues. The V gene's germline CDR1 is SGHRS and CDR2 YFSETQ. What was sequenced was PBMCs or a T cell subset sorted from them (not recorded which). The chain has TRBV5-1 and TRBJ2-3; D assignment may be TRBD1 or TRBD2 (6 bases each). The source is an adult woman who had mild COVID-19 (a few samples of this study predate the infection). Cell type and time point are not known. CDR3 residues: CASKEKGGAFVDTQYF. In DNA form, the CDR3 reads TGCGCCAGCAAGGAGAAGGGGGGCGCGTTCGTGGATACGCAGTATTTT.